Described below is a single T cell receptor (beta chain) sequence and its context. TCRdb's copy holds only in-frame clones and misses some; the assay was immunoSEQ multiplex PCR. The top ten hold approximately 0.62% of the sample, which has 100,000 to 150,000 clones, roughly nine tenths seen once. This specimen belongs to a study of Tregs in tolerant kidney transplant recipients. In germline, CDR1 is MNHEY, CDR2 SVGAGI. V was clipped by 2 bases and J by 5 bases, with 9 bases between them. The CDR3 runs 13 residues. Thawed PBMCs were FACS-sorted into unstimulated CD4+CD25+CD127- regulatory T cells, CD4+CD25- non-regulatory cells, CD4 and CD8 cells.

The sequencing sample was made of CD4+ T cells from blood. This rearrangement joins TRBV6-5 to TRBJ1-2; D gene ambiguous. This clonotype was obtained from a human donor in good health. The CDR3 sequence is CASSYLPLYGYTF. The CDR3 coding sequence is TGTGCCAGCAGTTACCTACCCCTGTATGGCTACACCTTC.